A single sample is the source of the 15 T cell receptor beta chains below, sequenced in a study of T cells in Graves' hyperthyroidism and ophthalmopathy (dated by TCRdb to between 2019 and 2020). Library generation was performed with multiplex PCR. Sequencing relied on an Illumina HiSeq 2000. Amplification of TCR beta CDR3 regions was carried out from RNA transcripts. The first round of RT-PCR for the TCR CDR3 was performed with the HTBI primer set and the Qiagen OneStep RT-PCR kit. TCRdb reworked the public reads: Q25 trimming with fastp, MiXCR clone assembly, productive beta chains retained. When rows share a CDR3 protein, they turn into one entry using the most common DNA and genes. The sample contains about 260,000 distinct CDR3 sequences, 16% of them found a single time. 25% to 30% of the sample belongs to the ten largest clones. The source material was blood. These receptors were collected from a woman aged 18 to 35 with Graves' ophthalmopathy.

Many counts were recorded for this clonotype. The junction shows a germline mismatch at one end, possibly a read error. The chain carries TRBV7-7 and TRBJ2-5; D is perhaps TRBD2 (5 bases). Germline CDR1 is SSHAT and CDR2 is FNYEAQ (reference sequence). CDR3 length: 14 residues. This CDR3 is CASSPNAGEETQYF. The DNA of the CDR3 is TGTGCTAGCAGCCCGAATGCGGGTGAAGAGACCCAGTACTTC. Drawing the rest from reference TRBV7-7 and TRBJ2-5, the complete variable domain is GAGVSQSPRYKVTKRGQDVTLRCDPISSHATLYWYQQALGQGPEFLTYFNYEAQPDKSGLPSDRFSAERPEGSISTLTIQRTEQRDSAMYRCASSPNAGEETQYFGPGTRLLVL.

The J gene is TRBJ1-2, the V gene TRBV7-9, with TRBD1 matching over 7 bases. Looked up from germline, CDR1 is SEHNR and CDR2 is FQNEAQ (reference sequence). This CDR3 comprises 15 residues. The ends lost 5 bases at V and 8 bases at J; junction bases unmatched: 14. CDR3 DNA sequence: TGTGCCAGCAGCCCAGGGGGGGGGGAGACGCTGGGCTACACCTTC. It encodes CASSPGGGETLGYTF.

This clonotype was seen repeatedly, ten times or more. V and J are TRBV7-9 and TRBJ2-2, with TRBD1 matching 12 bases. There are 18 residues in the CDR3. Germline V gene sequence: CDR1 SEHNR, CDR2 FQNEAQ (reference sequence). V was clipped by 6 bases and J by 4 bases; unmatched bases: 12. CDR3 in amino acids: CASSRRDRGPVVTGELFF. The DNA for the CDR3 is TGTGCCAGCAGTCGACGGGACAGGGGGCCGGTGGTCACCGGGGAGCTGTTTTTT.

This clonotype was seen repeatedly, ten times or more. The chain couples TRBV19 to TRBJ2-6; D is ambiguous. This CDR3 is built from 15 residues. V dropped 6 bases and J dropped 0 bases, with 9 bases sitting between them. Per the germline V gene, CDR1 is LNHDA and CDR2 is SQIVND (reference sequence). CDR3 protein: CASRPVASGANVLTF. The CDR3 DNA reads as TGTGCCAGTAGACCCGTAGCCTCTGGGGCCAACGTCCTGACTTTC.

This clonotype was seen at least ten times. The chain links TRBV20-1 to TRBJ1-4; maybe TRBD1 (5 bases). The CDR3 is 15 amino acids. The germline V gene has CDR1 DFQATT and CDR2 SNEGSKA (reference sequence). Trimming cost V 0 bases and J 5 bases, with 13 bases left between them. In nucleotides, the CDR3 is TGCAGTGCTAGAGATAGCCAGGGAGGAAATGAAAAACTGTTTTTT. Protein: CSARDSQGGNEKLFF.

This clonotype was counted ten times or more. The rearrangement joins TRBV5-8 to TRBJ2-7; D gene uncertain. Looked up from germline, CDR1 is SGHTS and CDR2 is YDEGEE. The CDR3 totals 11 residues. V lost 4 bases, J lost 6 bases, and 8 bases lay in between. DNA for the CDR3: TGTGCCAGCAGCCCCCCTTTCGAGCAGTACTTC. Amino acids: CASSPPFEQYF.

This chain joins TRBV2 and TRBJ2-1, with 7 positions matching TRBD1. Germline V CDR1 and CDR2: SNHLY, FYNNEI. The CDR3 sequence is 15 residues long. The V segment lost 9 bases and the J segment 4 bases; nucleotides outside the gene matches: 12. The CDR3 spells CASTPGDSIYNEQFF. CDR3 sequence (DNA): TGTGCCAGTACTCCAGGGGACAGCATATACAATGAGCAGTTCTTC.

This clonotype was seen more than once but under ten times. A much larger clone differs by one base, so this may be a read error. CDR3 in amino acids: CASSLRHLNNGHTF. The CDR3 DNA is TGTGCCAGCAGTTTAAGACACCTAAATAATGGCCACACCTTC. The V and J genes are TRBV12-3 or TRBV12-4 and TRBJ1-2; D remains ambiguous. This CDR3 has 14 residues.

This clonotype was recorded a few times. The CDR3 here is CASSQDWAVLSGANVLTF. As DNA, the CDR3 is TGCGCCAGCAGCCAAGATTGGGCAGTCCTCTCTGGGGCCAACGTCCTGACTTTC. The V and J genes are TRBV4-3 and TRBJ2-6; D call uncertain. In germline, CDR1 is LGHNA, CDR2 YSLEER. V lost 0 bases and J 0 bases, leaving 12 bases between the germline ends. This CDR3 comprises 18 residues.

This clonotype showed up many times. V and J are TRBV30 and TRBJ1-1, with D maybe TRBD1 (5 bases). The CDR3 extends over 14 amino acids. Germline V gives CDR1 GTSNPN, CDR2 SVGIG (reference sequence). Trimming removed 6 bases at V and 6 bases at J, with 20 bases between. This chain's CDR3 is CACSEGSTIAEAFF. For the CDR3, the DNA is TGTGCCTGTTCCGAGGGGTCAACAATCGCTGAAGCTTTCTTT.

This clonotype was seen ten or more times. The CDR3 here is CASSAYRQGVNYGYTF. CDR3 sequence (DNA): TGCGCCAGCAGCGCCTACCGGCAGGGGGTTAACTATGGCTACACCTTC. This sequence joins TRBV5-1 and TRBJ1-2; 7 bases agree with TRBD1. The V gene's germline CDR1 is SGHRS and CDR2 YFSETQ. Trimming at V came to 4 bases and at J to 1 base, leaving 10 bases not matched to a gene. The CDR3 extends over 16 amino acids.

The CDR3 sequence is CAWSGNGRAWETQYF. DNA for the CDR3: TGTGCCTGGAGTGGGAACGGGAGGGCCTGGGAGACCCAGTACTTC. J is TRBJ2-5 and V is TRBV30, with 8 nucleotides matching TRBD2. The CDR3 contains 15 residues. The ends lost 1 base at V and 5 bases at J; junction bases unmatched: 9. The germline V gene encodes CDR1 GTSNPN and CDR2 SVGIG (reference sequence).

This clonotype has ten or more counts. The genes are TRBV27 and TRBJ2-3; D call uncertain. Germline V gene data show CDR1 as MNHEY and CDR2 as SMNVEV (reference sequence). The CDR3 extends over 14 amino acids. V dropped 4 bases and J dropped 0 bases, with 8 bases sitting between them. In nucleotides, the CDR3 is TGTGCCAGCAGTTCCCTGTCTAGCACAGATACGCAGTATTTT. Translation gives CASSSLSSTDTQYF.

This clonotype came up many times. The J gene is TRBJ2-2, the V gene TRBV6-1; TRBD1 might be the D (6 bases). Germline CDR1 is MNHNS and CDR2 is SASEGT. This CDR3 has 14 amino acids. Trimming stripped 4 bases from V and 7 bases from J, with 13 bases between. CDR3 protein: CASSAYRAIGELFF. The CDR3 DNA reads TGTGCCAGCAGTGCTTACAGGGCTATCGGGGAGCTGTTTTTT.

This clonotype was observed a handful of times. The chain is built from TRBV14 and TRBJ1-5, with 9 bases aligning to TRBD1. The germline V gene encodes CDR1 SGHDN and CDR2 FVKESK. The junction had 6 bases not matched to a gene; V was cut back by 3 bases and J by 3 bases. CDR3 size: 16 residues. The CDR3 is CASSHRQGVVNQPQHF. CDR3 DNA: TGTGCCAGCAGCCACCGACAGGGGGTAGTCAATCAGCCCCAGCATTTT.